Listed here are 27 T cell receptor beta chains from one sample, sequenced in a study of chemoradiotherapy in HPV16-positive cancers (dated 2022 in TCRdb). The library was made by the immunoSEQ multiplex PCR assay. Drawn from immuneACCESS, this table holds only the in-frame rearrangements with V and J called that TCRdb kept. Clones are partly lost; checked studies trace under half to an unresolved V gene and leave the rest unexplained. This sample comprises just under 5,500 clones, 85% to 90% of them detected only once. The leading ten clones occupy less than 2.5% of the sample. Sequenced here: tumor tissue, sampled from a patient who underwent chemoradiotherapy. The receptor set was obtained from a human donor with HPV-associated anogenital cancer.

This clone was detected only once. V usage is TRBV30 and J usage is TRBJ1-1, with 7 bases lining up with TRBD1. V was pared by 0 bases and J by 1 base, with 5 bases of the junction left unmatched. The germline V gene has CDR1 GTSNPN and CDR2 SVGIG (reference sequence). This CDR3 contains 15 residues. CDR3 bases: TGTGCCTGGAGTGTGGGGGACAGAGAGAACACTGAAGCTTTCTTT. Its translation is CAWSVGDRENTEAFF.

The chain combines TRBV6-6 with TRBJ2-7, with D perhaps TRBD1 (6 bases). Trimming stripped 5 bases from V and 5 bases from J, with 16 bases between. The CDR3 has 14 residues. CDR1 and CDR2 (germline): MNHNY, SVGAGI (reference sequence). The CDR3 here is CASSRVQGINEQYF. The CDR3 nucleotides read TGTGCCAGCAGTCGAGTTCAGGGGATAAACGAGCAGTACTTC.

CDR3 bases: TGTGCCAGCAGCCCCCGGACGGGAAATTATGAAAAACTGTTTTTT. It is translated as CASSPRTGNYEKLFF. The chain has TRBV28 and TRBJ1-4; D not resolved. Trimming left V 6 bases short and J 6 bases short, with 17 bases between. From germline, CDR1 is MDHEN and CDR2 SYDVKM. The CDR3 is 15 residues long.

The rearrangement uses TRBV5-6 and TRBJ2-1, with TRBD2 matching over 9 bases. Germline V lookup: CDR1 SGHDT, CDR2 YYEEEE. V lost 0 bases, J lost 4 bases, and 5 bases stayed unmatched. The CDR3 runs 16 residues. The DNA of the CDR3 is TGTGCCAGCAGCTTGGGTGCGGGGGGGGAGTACAATGAGCAGTTCTTC. Translated: CASSLGAGGEYNEQFF.

This clone was detected only once. The V and J genes are TRBV5-1 and TRBJ1-1; D unclear. The V end was cut by 0 bases, the J end by 1 base, with 7 bases between. Germline V gene data show CDR1 as SGHRS and CDR2 as YFSETQ. This CDR3 spans 14 amino acids. The CDR3 is CASSLGPGNTEAFF. CDR3 in DNA: TGCGCCAGCAGCTTGGGACCGGGGAACACTGAAGCTTTCTTT.

V is TRBV6-6 and J is TRBJ1-2; the D gene is possibly TRBD1 (6 bases). The V end was cut by 6 bases, the J end by 5 bases, with 19 bases between. Germline V gene data show CDR1 as MNHNY and CDR2 as SVGAGI (reference sequence). CDR3 length: 15 amino acids. The CDR3 nucleotides are TGTGCCAGCAGGATACAGGGTTCCGGGGCTTATGGCTACACCTTC. It codes for CASRIQGSGAYGYTF.

V and J are TRBV28 and TRBJ2-7, with D possibly matching TRBD1 (6 bases). Germline assignment: CDR1 MDHEN and CDR2 SYDVKM. Trimming removed 1 base at V and 2 bases at J, with 12 bases between. This CDR3 spans 15 amino acids. CDR3 region: CASSLSQGNTYEQYF. CDR3 DNA: TGTGCCAGCAGTTTATCACAGGGAAATACCTACGAGCAGTACTTC. Drawing the rest from reference TRBV28 and TRBJ2-7, the complete variable domain is DVKVTQSSRYLVKRTGEKVFLECVQDMDHENMFWYRQDPGLGLRLIYFSYDVKMKEKGDIPEGYSVSREKKERFSLILESASTNQTSMYLCASSLSQGNTYEQYFGPGTRLTVT.

The chain carries TRBV25-1 and TRBJ1-1; a possible D gene is TRBD1 (5 bases). V was clipped by 3 bases and J by 5 bases, with 16 bases between them. This CDR3 contains 15 residues. Germline CDR1 is MGHDK and CDR2 is SYGVNS. CDR3 loop: CASSDTGRGKTEAFF. CDR3 nucleotide sequence: TGTGCCAGCAGTGATACAGGACGGGGGAAGACTGAAGCTTTCTTT.

The V and J genes are TRBV11-2 and TRBJ1-1; D unresolved. This CDR3 is built from 14 residues. Between the trimmed V and J ends, which lost 1 base and 1 base, there was a span of 7 bases. The germline gives CDR1 SGHAT, CDR2 FQNNGV. This CDR3 is CASSLGRWNTEAFF. The CDR3 coding sequence is TGTGCCAGCAGCTTAGGACGGTGGAACACTGAAGCTTTCTTT.

The J gene is TRBJ2-5, the V gene TRBV6-5; TRBD2 matches at 7 bases. The ends lost 9 bases at V and 2 bases at J; junction bases unmatched: 6. Germline V CDR1 and CDR2: MNHEY, SVGAGI. The CDR3 spans 13 residues. The CDR3, as DNA: TGTGCCAGGAGTGGGGGGGTACAAGAGACCCAGTACTTC. Its translation: CARSGGVQETQYF.

The V call is TRBV28, the J call TRBJ2-3; TRBD2 agrees at 7 bases. V lost 5 bases to trimming and J lost 10 bases; unmatched junction nucleotides: 6. The CDR3 is 12 residues long. Germline CDR1 is MDHEN and CDR2 is SYDVKM. The CDR3 loop reads CASSAGARAQYF. The CDR3 DNA sequence: TGTGCCAGCAGTGCGGGAGCCAGAGCGCAGTATTTT.

The J gene is TRBJ1-1, the V gene TRBV6-4; TRBD1 agrees at 8 bases. The CDR3 sequence is 13 residues long. CDR1 is MRHNA, CDR2 SNTAGT, per germline. V was clipped by 6 bases and J by 4 bases; unmatched bases: 4. Here the CDR3 DNA reads TGTGCCAGCAGGGACAGGGCTGGCACTGAAGCTTTCTTT. Translated, it gives CASRDRAGTEAFF.

The CDR3 DNA sequence: TGTGCCAGCAGCGCCATACAGGGTTATGCGGGCTACACCTTC. This gives the protein CASSAIQGYAGYTF. The chain carries TRBV7-6 and TRBJ1-2, with a possible D match to TRBD1 (6 bases). Trimming stripped 5 bases from V and 8 bases from J, with 18 bases between. The CDR3 has 14 residues. CDR1 is SGHVS, CDR2 FNYEAQ, per germline.

This rearrangement joins TRBV4-1 to TRBJ1-3; D uncertain. The CDR3 contains 14 residues. The germline V and J ends were trimmed by 4 bases and 1 base, with 8 bases remaining between them. CDR1 and CDR2 from the germline V gene are MGHRA and YSYEKL. The CDR3 is CASSPPPSGNTIYF. The CDR3 region has the DNA TGCGCCAGCAGCCCGCCCCCGTCTGGAAACACCATATATTTT.

The rearrangement joins TRBV19 to TRBJ1-3, with 7 bases lining up with TRBD1. The CDR3 has 15 amino acids. Germline trimming cut 6 bases from V and 4 bases from J; bases unmatched to any gene: 9. The germline gives CDR1 LNHDA, CDR2 SQIVND (reference sequence). The CDR3 bases are TGTGCCAGTAGAGCCACAGGGGAGAAAGGAAACACCATATATTTT. Its translation is CASRATGEKGNTIYF.

This clone is categorized as large. The V call is TRBV2, the J call TRBJ2-7, with 7 bases identical to TRBD1. CDR3 size: 14 residues. CDR1 is SNHLY, CDR2 FYNNEI, per germline. Germline trimming cut 3 bases from V and 2 bases from J; bases unmatched to any gene: 4. The CDR3 DNA follows: TGTGCCAGCAGTGAGGGGACAGTGACCTACGAGCAGTACTTC. As protein: CASSEGTVTYEQYF. The whole variable domain, filled in from reference TRBV2 and TRBJ2-7, reads EPEVTQTPSHQVTQMGQEVILRCVPISNHLYFYWYRQILGQKVEFLVSFYNNEISEKSEIFDDQFSVERPDGSNFTLKIRSTKLEDSAMYFCASSEGTVTYEQYFGPGTRLTVT.

V is TRBV10-3 and J is TRBJ1-1; D call uncertain. Germline CDR1 is ENHRY and CDR2 is SYGVKD. Trimming removed 6 bases at V and 6 bases at J, with 8 bases between. This CDR3 region has 11 residues. CDR3 in DNA: TGTGCCATCAGCTCCGGGGCTGAAGCTTTCTTT. It specifies CAISSGAEAFF.

To note about this clone: One junction end disagrees with the germline gene, perhaps due to a read error. The chain recombines TRBV29-1 with TRBJ2-1; the D gene is possibly TRBD1 (5 bases). The V gene's germline CDR1 is SQVTM and CDR2 ANQGSEA. CDR3 length: 15 amino acids. The CDR3 coding sequence is TGCAGCGTTGACTCCCGGCAGGGTTCCCTCAATGAGAAGTTCTTC. The encoded protein is CSVDSRQGSLNEKFF.

The rearrangement joins TRBV28 to TRBJ2-1; D call uncertain. Trimming removed 5 bases at V and 10 bases at J, with 12 bases between. Germline V CDR1 and CDR2: MDHEN, SYDVKM. The CDR3 totals 12 residues. The CDR3 region has the DNA TGTGCCAGCAGTCCCCCTTTAAAGGAGCAGTTCTTC. Protein sequence: CASSPPLKEQFF.

In DNA, the CDR3 is TGTGCCAGCAAAGAGAAAGATTACTATAATTCACCCCTCCACTTT. This translates into CASKEKDYYNSPLHF. V is TRBV6-5 and J is TRBJ1-6, with unresolved D. The CDR3 loop spans 15 amino acids. V was cut by 7 bases and J by 3 bases, with 13 bases left in between. The germline V gene has CDR1 MNHEY and CDR2 SVGAGI.

The chain recombines TRBV4-1 with TRBJ2-1; D perhaps matches TRBD2 (5 bases). Trimming took 5 bases from V and 6 from J, leaving 11 bases between them. Germline V gene data show CDR1 as MGHRA and CDR2 as YSYEKL. CDR3 length equals 13 residues. CDR3: CASSYRGSNEQFF. The CDR3 coding sequence is TGCGCCAGCAGCTACCGAGGGAGCAATGAGCAGTTCTTC.

In its sample, this clone was seen a few times. This sequence joins TRBV30 and TRBJ2-3; a possible D gene is TRBD2 (5 bases). Germline V gene sequence: CDR1 GTSNPN, CDR2 SVGIG (reference sequence). Trimming cost V 6 bases and J 6 bases, with 22 bases left between them. There are 15 residues in the CDR3. DNA of the CDR3: TGTGCCTGTATACCGGGATCTACCTTATTTGATACGCAGTATTTT. It yields the protein CACIPGSTLFDTQYF.

In DNA form, the CDR3 reads TGTGCCAGTAGTAGGGACACTAGTGGCTACACCTTC. Protein product: CASSRDTSGYTF. The chain links TRBV19 to TRBJ1-2; D perhaps matches TRBD1 (6 bases). V was trimmed by 4 bases and J by 7 bases, leaving 10 bases between them. This CDR3 has 12 residues. Germline-derived CDR1 and CDR2 are LNHDA and SQIVND (reference sequence).

This clone has just a few counts. The chain uses TRBV5-5 and TRBJ1-5, with D unresolved. Trimming stripped 0 bases from V and 2 bases from J, with 15 bases between. Germline assignment: CDR1 SGHKS and CDR2 YYEKEE (reference sequence). The CDR3 contains 17 residues. The CDR3 nucleotides read TGTGCCAGCAGCTTGGTTCTAGCGACTCTGGGCAATCAGCCCCAGCATTTT. Protein: CASSLVLATLGNQPQHF.

The chain is built from TRBV5-6 and TRBJ2-7, with D tentatively TRBD1 or TRBD2 (5 bases each). Germline V gene lookup returns CDR1 SGHDT and CDR2 YYEEEE. This CDR3 comprises 13 residues. V dropped 1 base and J dropped 2 bases, with 7 bases sitting between them. The CDR3 region is CASSLRGAYEQYF. The CDR3 DNA reads TGTGCCAGCAGCTTGAGGGGAGCCTACGAGCAGTACTTC.

This chain links TRBV5-1 with TRBJ1-1, with 8 bases aligning to TRBD1. Germline CDR1 and CDR2: SGHRS and YFSETQ. The CDR3 extends over 16 amino acids. The V segment lost 2 bases and the J segment 1 base; nucleotides outside the gene matches: 7. CDR3 coding DNA: TGCGCCAGCAGCTTTTTCGCAGGGGGCCCGAACACTGAAGCTTTCTTT. Translated: CASSFFAGGPNTEAFF.

This clone came up a few times. The chain joins TRBV23-1 to TRBJ2-3; D may match TRBD1 or TRBD2 (5 bases each). TRBV23-1 is an open reading frame whose function is uncertain. CDR3 length: 19 amino acids. The V gene lost 2 bases and the J gene lost 3 bases, with 24 bases spanning the gap. The CDR3 reads CASSQPPPGPGWGTDTQYF. DNA of the CDR3: TGCGCCAGCAGTCAACCGCCCCCCGGGCCGGGATGGGGGACAGATACGCAGTATTTT.